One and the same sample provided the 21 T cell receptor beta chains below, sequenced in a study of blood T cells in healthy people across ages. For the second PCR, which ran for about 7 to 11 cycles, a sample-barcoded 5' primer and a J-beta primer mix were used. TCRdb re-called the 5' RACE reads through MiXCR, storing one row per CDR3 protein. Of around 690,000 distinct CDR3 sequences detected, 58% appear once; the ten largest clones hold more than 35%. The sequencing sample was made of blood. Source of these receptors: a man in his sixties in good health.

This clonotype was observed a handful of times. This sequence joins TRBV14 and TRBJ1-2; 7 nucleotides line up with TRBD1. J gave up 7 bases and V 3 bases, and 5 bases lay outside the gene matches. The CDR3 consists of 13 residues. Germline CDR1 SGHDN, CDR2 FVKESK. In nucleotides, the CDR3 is TGTGCCAGCAGCCAGAGGACAGGAGGTGGCTACACCTTC. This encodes CASSQRTGGGYTF.

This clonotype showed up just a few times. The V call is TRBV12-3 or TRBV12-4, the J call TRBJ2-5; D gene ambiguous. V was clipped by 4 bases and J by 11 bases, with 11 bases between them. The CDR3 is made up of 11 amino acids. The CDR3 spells CASSWQGPQYF. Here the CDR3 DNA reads TGTGCCAGCAGTTGGCAAGGGCCTCAGTACTTC.

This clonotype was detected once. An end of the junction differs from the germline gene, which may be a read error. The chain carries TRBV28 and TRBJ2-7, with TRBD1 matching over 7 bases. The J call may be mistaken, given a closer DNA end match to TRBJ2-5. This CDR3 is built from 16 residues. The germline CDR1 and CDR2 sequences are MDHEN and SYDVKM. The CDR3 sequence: CAGSLGSGTAQETQYF. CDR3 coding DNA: TGTGCCGGCAGTTTAGGGTCCGGGACAGCTCAGGAGACCCAGTACTTC.

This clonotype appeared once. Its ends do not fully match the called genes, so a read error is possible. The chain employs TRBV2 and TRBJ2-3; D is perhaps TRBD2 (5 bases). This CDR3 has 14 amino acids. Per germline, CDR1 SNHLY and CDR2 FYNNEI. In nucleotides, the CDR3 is TGTGCCAGTAGTGAATTGCCTAGCAGAGATACGCAGTATTTT. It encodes CASSELPSRDTQYF.

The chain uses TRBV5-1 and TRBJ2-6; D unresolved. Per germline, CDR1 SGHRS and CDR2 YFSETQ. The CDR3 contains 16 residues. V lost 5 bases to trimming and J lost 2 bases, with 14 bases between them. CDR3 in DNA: TGCGCCAGCAGTCCCCAGCCCCGGGCTGGGGCCAACGTCCTGACTTTC. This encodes CASSPQPRAGANVLTF.

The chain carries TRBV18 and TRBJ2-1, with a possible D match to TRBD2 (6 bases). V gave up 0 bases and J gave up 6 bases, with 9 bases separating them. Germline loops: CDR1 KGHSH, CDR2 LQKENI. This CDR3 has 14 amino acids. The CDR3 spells CASSPPGGGNEQFF. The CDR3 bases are TGTGCCAGCTCACCACCGGGGGGAGGCAATGAGCAGTTCTTC.

Written as DNA, the CDR3 is TGTGCCAGCAGCAACGGACCGTCCGATCAAGAGACCCAGTACTTC. Its protein product is CASSNGPSDQETQYF. V gene TRBV6-2 or TRBV6-3 combines with J gene TRBJ2-5; no definite D call. Trimming pared 6 bases from V and 2 bases from J, leaving 16 bases between. Looked up from germline, CDR1 is MNHEY and CDR2 is SVGEGT. There are 15 residues in the CDR3.

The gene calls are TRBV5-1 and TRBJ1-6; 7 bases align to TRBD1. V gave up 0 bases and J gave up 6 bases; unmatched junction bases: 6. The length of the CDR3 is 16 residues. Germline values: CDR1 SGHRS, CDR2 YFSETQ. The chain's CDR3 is CASSLAGTDFNSPLHF. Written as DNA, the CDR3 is TGCGCCAGCAGCTTGGCAGGGACAGATTTTAATTCACCCCTCCACTTT.

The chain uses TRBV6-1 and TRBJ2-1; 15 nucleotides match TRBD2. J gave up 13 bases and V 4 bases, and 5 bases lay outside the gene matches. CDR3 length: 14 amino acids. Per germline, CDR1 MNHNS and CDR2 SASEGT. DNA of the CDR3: TGTGCCAGCAGTGCCCGGACTAGCGGGGGGGTCCAGTTCTTC. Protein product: CASSARTSGGVQFF.

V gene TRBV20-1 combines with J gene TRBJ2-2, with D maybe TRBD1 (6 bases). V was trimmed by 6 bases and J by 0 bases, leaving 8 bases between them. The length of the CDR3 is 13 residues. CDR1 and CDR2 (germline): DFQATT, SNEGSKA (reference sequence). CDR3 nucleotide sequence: TGCAGTGCAAGGGGGACGAACACCGGGGAGCTGTTTTTT. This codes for CSARGTNTGELFF.

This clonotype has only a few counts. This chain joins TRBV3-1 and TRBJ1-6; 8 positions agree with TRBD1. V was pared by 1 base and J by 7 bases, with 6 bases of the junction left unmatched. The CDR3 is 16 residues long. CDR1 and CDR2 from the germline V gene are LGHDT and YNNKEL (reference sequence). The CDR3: CASSQGARQGNSPLHF. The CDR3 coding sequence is TGTGCCAGCAGCCAAGGGGCGAGACAGGGGAATTCACCCCTCCACTTT.

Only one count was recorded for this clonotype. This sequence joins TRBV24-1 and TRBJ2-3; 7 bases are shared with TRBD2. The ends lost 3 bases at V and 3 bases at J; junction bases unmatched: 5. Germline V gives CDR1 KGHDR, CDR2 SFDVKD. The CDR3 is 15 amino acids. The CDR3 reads CATSDVTGGTDTQYF. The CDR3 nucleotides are TGTGCCACCAGTGATGTGACGGGGGGAACAGATACGCAGTATTTT.

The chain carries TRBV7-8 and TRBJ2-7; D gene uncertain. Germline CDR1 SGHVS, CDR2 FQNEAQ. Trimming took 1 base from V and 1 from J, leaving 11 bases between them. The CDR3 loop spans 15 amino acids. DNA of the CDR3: TGTGCCAGCAGCTTAGAGGGCGGAGAGTCCTACGAGCAGTACTTC. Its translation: CASSLEGGESYEQYF.

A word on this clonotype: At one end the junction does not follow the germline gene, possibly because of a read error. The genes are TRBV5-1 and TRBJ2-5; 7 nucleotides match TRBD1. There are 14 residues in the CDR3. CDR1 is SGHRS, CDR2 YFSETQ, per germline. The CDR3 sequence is CASSLERGPEIQYF. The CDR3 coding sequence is TGCGCCAGCAGCTTGGAGAGGGGGCCAGAGATCCAGTACTTC.

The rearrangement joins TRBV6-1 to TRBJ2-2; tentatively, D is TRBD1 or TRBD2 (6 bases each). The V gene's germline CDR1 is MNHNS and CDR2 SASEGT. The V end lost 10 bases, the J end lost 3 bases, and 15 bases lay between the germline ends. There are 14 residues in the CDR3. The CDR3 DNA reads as TGTGCCATCCGAGGGGGGATGGACACCGGGGAGCTGTTTTTT. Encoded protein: CAIRGGMDTGELFF.

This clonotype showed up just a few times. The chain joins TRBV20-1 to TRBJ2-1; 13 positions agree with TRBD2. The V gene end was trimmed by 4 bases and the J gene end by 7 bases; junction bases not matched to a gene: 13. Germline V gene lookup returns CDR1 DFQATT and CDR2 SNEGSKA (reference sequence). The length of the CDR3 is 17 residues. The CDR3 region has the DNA TGCAGTGCTATCCCGGGACTAGCGGGGACAGGTGGGAATGAGCAGTTCTTC. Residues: CSAIPGLAGTGGNEQFF.

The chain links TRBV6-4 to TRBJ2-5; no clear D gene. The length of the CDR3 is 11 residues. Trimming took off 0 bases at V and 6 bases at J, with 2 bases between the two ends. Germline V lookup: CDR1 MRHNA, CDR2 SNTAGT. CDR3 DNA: TGTGCCAGCAGTGACTCGAAGACCCAGTACTTC. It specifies CASSDSKTQYF.

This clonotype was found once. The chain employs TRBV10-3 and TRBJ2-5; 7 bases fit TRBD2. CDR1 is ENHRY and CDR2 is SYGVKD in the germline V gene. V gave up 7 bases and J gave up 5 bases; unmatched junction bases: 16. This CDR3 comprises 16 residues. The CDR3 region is CAINASRLAGTETQYF. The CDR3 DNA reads TGTGCCATCAATGCATCCCGACTAGCAGGGACTGAGACCCAGTACTTC.

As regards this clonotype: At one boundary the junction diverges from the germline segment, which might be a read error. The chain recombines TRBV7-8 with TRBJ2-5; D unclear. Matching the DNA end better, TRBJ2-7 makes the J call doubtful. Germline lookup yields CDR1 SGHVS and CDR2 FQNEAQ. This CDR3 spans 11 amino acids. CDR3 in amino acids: CTSSNLYEQYF. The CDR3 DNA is TGTACCAGCAGCAACCTCTACGAGCAGTACTTC.

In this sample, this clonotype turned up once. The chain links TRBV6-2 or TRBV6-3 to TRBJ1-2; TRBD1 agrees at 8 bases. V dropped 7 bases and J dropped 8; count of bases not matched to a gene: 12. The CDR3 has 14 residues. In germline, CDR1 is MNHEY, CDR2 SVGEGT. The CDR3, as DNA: TGTGCCAGCACCGGACCGGGACAGGCTCAGGGCTACACCTTC. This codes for CASTGPGQAQGYTF.

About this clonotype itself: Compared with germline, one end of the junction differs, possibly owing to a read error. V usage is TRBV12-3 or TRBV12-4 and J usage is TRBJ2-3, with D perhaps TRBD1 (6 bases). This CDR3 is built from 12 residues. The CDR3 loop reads CASSLEGDMQYF. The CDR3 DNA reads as TGTGCCAGCAGTTTAGAGGGGGATATGCAGTATTTT.